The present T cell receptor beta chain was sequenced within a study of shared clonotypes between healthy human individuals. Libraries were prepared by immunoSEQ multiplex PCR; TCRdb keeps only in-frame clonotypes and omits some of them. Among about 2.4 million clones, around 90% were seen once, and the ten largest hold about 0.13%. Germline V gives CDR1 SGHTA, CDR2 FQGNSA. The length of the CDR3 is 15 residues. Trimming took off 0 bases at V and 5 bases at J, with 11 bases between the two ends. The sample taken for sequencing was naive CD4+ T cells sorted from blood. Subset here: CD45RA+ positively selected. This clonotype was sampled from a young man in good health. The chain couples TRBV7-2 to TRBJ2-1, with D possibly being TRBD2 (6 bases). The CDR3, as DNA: TGTGCCAGCAGCTTAGCGTTTGCGGGGAACAATGAGCAGTTCTTC. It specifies CASSLAFAGNNEQFF.